The 8 T cell receptor beta chains reported below all come from one sample, sequenced in a study of blood T cell repertoires in COVID-19 (dated by TCRdb to the early 2020s). The library was prepared using the immunoSEQ multiplex PCR assay. What TCRdb holds here is the immuneACCESS table cut down to in-frame rearrangements. Part of the clones is not present; checked against another copy, under half of the missing clones reflect an unresolved V gene, and the others are unexplained. The sample records approximately 140,000 clones, 84% of which are singletons. The ten largest account for roughly 8.3% of the sample. The sequenced sample consisted of peripheral blood. Receptors were obtained from a woman older than 75 in a cohort sampled during active or convalescent COVID-19.

This clone came up once. The chain employs TRBV3-1 (or the pseudogene TRBV3-2) and TRBJ1-1; weak D call: TRBD1 (5 bases). The germline V gene has CDR1 LGHDT and CDR2 YNNKEL (reference sequence). V lost 3 bases to trimming and J lost 4 bases, with 12 bases between them. The CDR3 extends over 14 amino acids. In DNA, the CDR3 is TGTGCCAGCAGCCAGGCTCGACAGAGCACTGAAGCTTTCTTT. It specifies CASSQARQSTEAFF.

The gene calls are TRBV28 and TRBJ2-3, with 7 bases aligning to TRBD1. The germline V gene has CDR1 MDHEN and CDR2 SYDVKM. With 6 bases clipped from V and 1 base from J, the junction kept 1 base outside the gene matches. The CDR3 is 13 amino acids. CDR3 sequence reads: CASRGTGTDTQYF. The CDR3 bases are TGTGCCAGCAGGGGGACAGGCACAGATACGCAGTATTTT.

V is TRBV3-1 (or the pseudogene TRBV3-2) and J is TRBJ1-5, with D hard to call. Trimming left V 2 bases short and J 0 bases short, with 5 bases between. This CDR3 is 14 amino acids long. Germline CDR1 reads LGHDT; CDR2 reads YNNKEL (reference sequence). The CDR3 DNA follows: TGTGCCAGCAGCCAACGTCTTAGCAATCAGCCCCAGCATTTT. Amino acid sequence: CASSQRLSNQPQHF.

The chain couples TRBV10-3 to TRBJ2-5; 9 bases are a match to TRBD1. CDR1 is ENHRY and CDR2 is SYGVKD in the germline V gene. V lost 2 bases and J lost 5; bases outside the gene matches: 9. CDR3 length: 16 residues. CDR3 coding DNA: TGTGCCATCAGTGAGGCTGACAGGGGGATGGACGAGACCCAGTACTTC. This encodes CAISEADRGMDETQYF.

Here the CDR3 DNA reads TGTGCCAGCAGCTGGGACAGTACCGGGGAGCTGTTTTTT. Translation gives CASSWDSTGELFF. The genes are TRBV7-3 and TRBJ2-2; TRBD1 agrees at 7 bases. This CDR3 contains 13 residues. CDR1 is SGHTA, CDR2 FQGTGA, per germline. The V gene end was trimmed by 4 bases and the J gene end by 5 bases; junction bases not matched to a gene: 1.

This clone has a handful of counts. The chain couples TRBV5-1 to TRBJ1-1; D uncertain. CDR1 is SGHRS and CDR2 is YFSETQ in the germline V gene. This CDR3 spans 15 amino acids. The V and J ends lost 4 bases and 5 bases respectively, with 18 bases between them. The CDR3 DNA reads as TGCGCCAGCAGCCCCCGAGCCGACACGGGGACTGAAGCTTTCTTT. Translating it yields CASSPRADTGTEAFF.

V gene TRBV10-3 combines with J gene TRBJ2-5; tentative D call: TRBD1 (6 bases). The CDR3 sequence is 14 residues long. Germline V gene data show CDR1 as ENHRY and CDR2 as SYGVKD. Trimming stripped 4 bases from V and 5 bases from J, with 14 bases between. The chain's CDR3 is CAISAQGVGETQYF. The CDR3 DNA reads TGTGCCATCAGTGCACAGGGTGTCGGGGAGACCCAGTACTTC.

This sequence joins TRBV19 and TRBJ1-3; possibly TRBD1 for D (6 bases). The CDR3 runs to 14 residues. V was shortened by 7 bases and J by 2 bases, with 12 bases between the two germline ends. Germline assignment: CDR1 LNHDA and CDR2 SQIVND (reference sequence). DNA of the CDR3: TGTGCCAGTACCGGGGGGGCCACTGGAAACACCATATATTTT. This sequence encodes CASTGGATGNTIYF.